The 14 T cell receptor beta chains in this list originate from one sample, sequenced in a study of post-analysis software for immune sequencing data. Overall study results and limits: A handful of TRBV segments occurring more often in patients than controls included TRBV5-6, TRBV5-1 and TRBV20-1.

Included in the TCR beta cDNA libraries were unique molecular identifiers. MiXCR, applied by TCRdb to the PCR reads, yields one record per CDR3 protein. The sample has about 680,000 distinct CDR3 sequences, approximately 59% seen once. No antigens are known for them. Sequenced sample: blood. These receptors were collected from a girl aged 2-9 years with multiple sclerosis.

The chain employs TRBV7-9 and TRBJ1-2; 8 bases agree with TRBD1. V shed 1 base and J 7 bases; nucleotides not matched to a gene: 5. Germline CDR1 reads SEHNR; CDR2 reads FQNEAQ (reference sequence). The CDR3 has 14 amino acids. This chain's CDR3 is CASSLGTGFSGYTF. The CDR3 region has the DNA TGTGCCAGCAGCTTAGGGACAGGGTTCTCTGGCTACACCTTC.

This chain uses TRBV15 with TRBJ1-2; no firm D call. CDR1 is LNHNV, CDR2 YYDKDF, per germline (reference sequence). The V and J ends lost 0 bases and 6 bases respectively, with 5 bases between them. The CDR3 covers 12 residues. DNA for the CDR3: TGTGCCACCAGCAGAGATGACCATGGCTACACCTTC. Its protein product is CATSRDDHGYTF.

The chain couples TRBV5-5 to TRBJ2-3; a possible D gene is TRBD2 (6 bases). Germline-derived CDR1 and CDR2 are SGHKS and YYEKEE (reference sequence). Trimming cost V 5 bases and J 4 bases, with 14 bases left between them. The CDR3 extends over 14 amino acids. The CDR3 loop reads CASSLGLAPDTQYF. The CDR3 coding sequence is TGTGCCAGCAGTCTAGGGCTAGCGCCAGATACGCAGTATTTT. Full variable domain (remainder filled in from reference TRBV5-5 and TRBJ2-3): DAGVTQSPTHLIKTRGQQVTLRCSPISGHKSVSWYQQVLGQGPQFIFQYYEKEERGRGNFPDRFSARQFPNYSSELNVNALLLGDSALYLCASSLGLAPDTQYFGPGTRLTVL.

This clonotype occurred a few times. The CDR3 nucleotides are TGTGCCAGTAGTATGGGCCCGGGACAGGGGAGGGATGAGCAGTTCTTC. Translated, it gives CASSMGPGQGRDEQFF. The chain joins TRBV19 to TRBJ2-1; TRBD1 matches at 10 bases. The junction had 10 bases not matched to a gene; V was cut back by 3 bases and J by 8 bases. Germline CDR1 and CDR2: LNHDA and SQIVND (reference sequence). The CDR3 has 16 amino acids.

CDR3 coding DNA: TGCAGTGCTAGAGAAAGGGGCGGGAGAGGTGAATACGAGCAGTACTTC. This encodes CSARERGGRGEYEQYF. The chain combines TRBV20-1 with TRBJ2-7; 7 bases are shared with TRBD2. Germline assignment: CDR1 DFQATT and CDR2 SNEGSKA (reference sequence). V trimming: 0 bases; J trimming: 4 bases; junction bases outside the gene matches: 12. The CDR3 loop spans 16 amino acids.

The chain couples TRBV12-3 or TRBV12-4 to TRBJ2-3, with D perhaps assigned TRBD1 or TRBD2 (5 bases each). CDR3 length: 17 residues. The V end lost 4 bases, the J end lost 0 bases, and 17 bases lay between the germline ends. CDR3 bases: TGTGCCAGCAGTTCACTACCCGGGGCTGTCAGCACAGATACGCAGTATTTT. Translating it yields CASSSLPGAVSTDTQYF.

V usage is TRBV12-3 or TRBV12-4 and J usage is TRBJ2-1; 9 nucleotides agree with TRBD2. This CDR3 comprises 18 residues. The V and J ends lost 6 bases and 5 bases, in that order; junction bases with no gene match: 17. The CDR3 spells CASSSHEGLAGGDNEQFF. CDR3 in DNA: TGTGCCAGCAGCTCCCACGAGGGGTTGGCGGGGGGGGACAATGAGCAGTTCTTC.

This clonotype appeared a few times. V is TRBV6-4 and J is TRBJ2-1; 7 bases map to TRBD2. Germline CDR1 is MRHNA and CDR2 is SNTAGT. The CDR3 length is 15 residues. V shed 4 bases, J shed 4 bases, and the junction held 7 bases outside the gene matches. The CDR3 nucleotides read TGTGCCAGCAGTGTCAAAGCGGGGCCTTACAATGAGCAGTTCTTC. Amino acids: CASSVKAGPYNEQFF.

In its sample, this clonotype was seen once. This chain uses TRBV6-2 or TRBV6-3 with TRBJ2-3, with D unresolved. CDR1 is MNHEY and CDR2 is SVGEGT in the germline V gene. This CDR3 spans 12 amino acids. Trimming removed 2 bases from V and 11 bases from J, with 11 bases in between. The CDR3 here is CASSYGERGQYF. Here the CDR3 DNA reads TGTGCCAGCAGTTACGGAGAGCGCGGGCAGTATTTT.

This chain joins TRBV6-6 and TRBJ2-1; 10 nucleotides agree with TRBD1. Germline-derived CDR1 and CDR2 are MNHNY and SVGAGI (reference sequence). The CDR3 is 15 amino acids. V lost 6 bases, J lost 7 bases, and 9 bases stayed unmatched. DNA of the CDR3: TGTGCCAGCAGGGCCGGGACAGGGGCGGTAAATGAGCAGTTCTTC. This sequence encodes CASRAGTGAVNEQFF.

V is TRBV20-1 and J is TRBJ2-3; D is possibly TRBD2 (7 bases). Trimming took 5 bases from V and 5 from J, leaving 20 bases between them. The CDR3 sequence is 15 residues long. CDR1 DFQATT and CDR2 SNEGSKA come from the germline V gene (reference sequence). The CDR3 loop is CSAPRGTGGEDTQYF. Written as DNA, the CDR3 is TGCAGTGCTCCCCGGGGAACGGGGGGCGAAGATACGCAGTATTTT.

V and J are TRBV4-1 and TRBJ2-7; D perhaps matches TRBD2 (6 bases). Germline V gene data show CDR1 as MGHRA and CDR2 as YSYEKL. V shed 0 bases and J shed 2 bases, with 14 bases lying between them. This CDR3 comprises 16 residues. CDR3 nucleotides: TGCGCCAGCAGCCAAGATCGGGGACTGTCGACCTACGAGCAGTACTTC. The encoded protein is CASSQDRGLSTYEQYF.

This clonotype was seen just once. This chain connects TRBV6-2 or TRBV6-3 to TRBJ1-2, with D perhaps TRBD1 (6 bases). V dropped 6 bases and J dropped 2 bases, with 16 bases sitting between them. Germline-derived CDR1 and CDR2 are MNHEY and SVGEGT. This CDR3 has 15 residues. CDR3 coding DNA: TGTGCCAGCAGGCCGGACAGAGTAAACAACTATGGCTACACCTTC. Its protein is CASRPDRVNNYGYTF.

The CDR3 sequence is CASSQFLDNEQFF. The CDR3 DNA sequence: TGCGCCAGCAGCCAATTCCTGGACAATGAGCAGTTCTTC. The rearrangement joins TRBV4-1 to TRBJ2-1; D is unclear. Trimming shortened V by 2 bases and J by 5 bases, and 7 bases separated the two germline ends. The germline V gene has CDR1 MGHRA and CDR2 YSYEKL. The CDR3 is 13 residues long.